The 8 T cell receptor beta chains in this list originate from one sample, sequenced in a study of cytomegalovirus exposure and HLA in healthy donors. The primer mix had 60 Vbeta and 13 Jbeta primers. Method: immunoSEQ multiplex PCR; TCRdb's copy keeps in-frame clones and lacks some. The sample includes approximately 160,000 clones, approximately 80% seen only once; the top ten take roughly 0.76%. What was sequenced was PBMCs. All receptors derive from a female donor in good health and CMV-seronegative.

This chain uses TRBV7-2 with TRBJ2-3; D possibly corresponds to TRBD2 (6 bases). Germline V gene data show CDR1 as SGHTA and CDR2 as FQGNSA. V shed 3 bases and J shed 5 bases, with 15 bases lying between them. The CDR3 length is 15 residues. CDR3 residues: CASSLVGGIGDTQYF. The CDR3 nucleotides are TGTGCCAGCAGCTTGGTTGGCGGGATAGGAGATACGCAGTATTTT.

This clone was seen only a few times. The gene calls are TRBV13 and TRBJ2-7; tentatively, D is TRBD1 (6 bases). CDR3 size: 14 residues. Trimming removed 5 bases at V and 2 bases at J, with 13 bases between. The germline V gene has CDR1 PRHDT and CDR2 FYEKMQ (reference sequence). CDR3 loop: CASSEQGIAYEQYF. The CDR3 DNA reads TGTGCCAGCAGCGAACAGGGTATTGCCTACGAGCAGTACTTC.

The chain uses TRBV7-9 and TRBJ1-2; the match to TRBD1 covers 9 bases. V lost 5 bases and J lost 5; bases outside the gene matches: 12. There are 16 residues in the CDR3. The germline CDR1 and CDR2 sequences are SEHNR and FQNEAQ (reference sequence). This chain's CDR3 is CASSLTGTGQRYGYTF. The CDR3 DNA follows: TGTGCCAGCAGCCTAACCGGGACAGGGCAACGTTATGGCTACACCTTC.

This chain connects TRBV11-1 to TRBJ2-1; D gene ambiguous. The CDR3 consists of 15 residues. Per the germline V gene, CDR1 is SGHAT and CDR2 is FQDESV (reference sequence). The V end was cut by 3 bases, the J end by 7 bases, with 16 bases between. The DNA for the CDR3 is TGTGCCAGCAGCTTTGGGCAGATTATAGTGAATGAGCAGTTCTTC. Its translation: CASSFGQIIVNEQFF. Full variable domain (rest looked up from reference TRBV11-1 and TRBJ2-1): EAEVAQSPRYKITEKSQAVAFWCDPISGHATLYWYRQILGQGPELLVQFQDESVVDDSQLPKDRFSAERLKGVDSTLKIQPAELGDSAMYLCASSFGQIIVNEQFFGPGTRLTVL.

This chain links TRBV7-9 with TRBJ2-1, with D perhaps matching TRBD2 (6 bases). V shed 5 bases and J shed 0 bases, with 11 bases lying between them. The CDR3 sequence is 15 residues long. The germline V gene encodes CDR1 SEHNR and CDR2 FQNEAQ (reference sequence). The CDR3 here is CASSPGRSSYNEQFF. For the CDR3, the DNA is TGTGCCAGCAGCCCCGGGAGAAGCTCCTACAATGAGCAGTTCTTC.

The gene calls are TRBV2 and TRBJ1-4; TRBD1 matches 9 bases. Looked up from germline, CDR1 is SNHLY and CDR2 is FYNNEI. V dropped 5 bases and J dropped 4; count of bases not matched to a gene: 5. The length of the CDR3 is 15 residues. CDR3 sequence reads: CASSSTGGSNEKLFF. DNA of the CDR3: TGTGCCAGCAGTTCGACAGGGGGGAGTAATGAAAAACTGTTTTTT.

This chain uses TRBV7-2 with TRBJ2-1, with TRBD1 matching over 7 bases. CDR1 and CDR2 from the germline V gene are SGHTA and FQGNSA. The V gene end was trimmed by 5 bases and the J gene end by 4 bases; junction bases not matched to a gene: 5. This CDR3 comprises 14 residues. CDR3 loop: CASSPGTDYNEQFF. DNA for the CDR3: TGTGCCAGCAGCCCCGGGACAGATTACAATGAGCAGTTCTTC.

The CDR3 bases are TGTGCCAGCAGCCCGAGGACTAGCGGGAGTGGTGAGCAGTTCTTC. Protein: CASSPRTSGSGEQFF. The J gene is TRBJ2-1, the V gene TRBV11-2; TRBD2 matches at 13 bases. CDR1 and CDR2 from the germline V gene are SGHAT and FQNNGV. V dropped 5 bases and J dropped 9; count of bases not matched to a gene: 7. The CDR3 is 15 amino acids.